These 32 T cell receptor beta chains originate from one sample sequenced in a study of shared clonotypes between healthy human individuals. The method was immunoSEQ multiplex PCR; TCRdb's version includes in-frame clones alone and lacks a portion of them. The sample shows about 190,000 clones, approximately 70% of them seen only once. The sequenced sample consisted of memory CD4+ T cells sorted from blood. Subset meaning: CD45RA-negative fraction. These receptors were taken from a man aged 25 to 45 in good health.

The V call is TRBV18, the J call TRBJ2-3; no clear D gene. Trimming shortened V by 0 bases and J by 4 bases, and 5 bases separated the two germline ends. CDR3 length: 13 amino acids. Looked up from germline, CDR1 is KGHSH and CDR2 is LQKENI. CDR3 region: CASSPPGPDTQYF. CDR3 DNA sequence: TGTGCCAGCTCACCACCGGGCCCAGATACGCAGTATTTT.

The rearrangement uses TRBV9 and TRBJ2-5; TRBD2 matches at 8 bases. V was pared by 0 bases and J by 4 bases, with 8 bases of the junction left unmatched. Germline V gene sequence: CDR1 SGDLS, CDR2 YYNGEE. The CDR3 totals 16 residues. For the CDR3, the DNA is TGTGCCAGCAGCGTAGAAAGCGGGAGAGTGGGAGAGACCCAGTACTTC. Protein: CASSVESGRVGETQYF.

The J gene is TRBJ1-5, the V gene TRBV2; TRBD1 agrees at 8 bases. This CDR3 region has 14 residues. V shed 7 bases, J shed 7 bases, and the junction held 9 bases outside the gene matches. The germline V gene encodes CDR1 SNHLY and CDR2 FYNNEI. The DNA of the CDR3 is TGTGCCAGCATCCCTGACAGGGGCTTCCAGCCCCAGCATTTT. Translation gives CASIPDRGFQPQHF.

The chain joins TRBV14 to TRBJ1-5, with D unresolved. The CDR3 is 13 residues long. The ends were cut back, 0 bases at V and 5 bases at J, with 5 bases in the middle. From germline, CDR1 is SGHDN and CDR2 FVKESK. For the CDR3, the DNA is TGTGCCAGCAGCCAAGATGGGCATCAGCCCCAGCATTTT. Translating gives CASSQDGHQPQHF.

The rearrangement joins TRBV11-3 to TRBJ1-2; the match to TRBD1 covers 7 bases. The CDR3 length is 13 residues. V lost 0 bases and J lost 8; bases outside the gene matches: 3. CDR1 SGHNT and CDR2 YENEEA come from the germline V gene. The CDR3 spells CASSLDRGMGYTF. CDR3 DNA: TGTGCCAGCAGCTTAGACAGGGGGATGGGCTACACCTTC.

This clone has a single count. J is TRBJ2-5 and V is TRBV7-3, with 10 nucleotides matching TRBD2. Germline values: CDR1 SGHTA, CDR2 FQGTGA. The CDR3 consists of 16 residues. The V and J ends lost 2 bases and 5 bases, in that order; junction bases with no gene match: 8. CDR3 sequence reads: CASSLEAGGPQETQYF. CDR3 DNA: TGTGCCAGCAGCTTAGAAGCGGGAGGGCCGCAGGAGACCCAGTACTTC.

The gene calls are TRBV10-3 and TRBJ1-1; D is unresolved. Between the trimmed V and J ends, which lost 0 bases and 11 bases, there was a span of 10 bases. Germline V gene sequence: CDR1 ENHRY, CDR2 SYGVKD. This CDR3 is 12 amino acids long. This CDR3 reads CAISESWASAFF. For the CDR3, the DNA is TGTGCCATCAGTGAGTCATGGGCTTCGGCTTTCTTT.

This rearrangement joins TRBV20-1 to TRBJ2-1; 8 nucleotides agree with TRBD1. CDR1 is DFQATT, CDR2 SNEGSKA, per germline (reference sequence). The length of the CDR3 is 11 residues. Trimming cost V 3 bases and J 15 bases; bases outside gene matches: 7. The CDR3 nucleotides are TGCAGTGCTAGGGTGGGCGACAGGGGGTTCTTC. This sequence encodes CSARVGDRGFF.

As to this clone: A junction boundary mismatches the germline segment, possibly from a read error. This sequence joins TRBV5-4 and TRBJ1-1; perhaps TRBD1 as D (5 bases). Germline assignment: CDR1 SGHNT and CDR2 YYREEE (reference sequence). CDR3 length: 17 amino acids. The CDR3 protein is CASSRGVEGFSNAEAFF. The CDR3 DNA follows: TGTGCCAGCAGCCGGGGGGTTGAGGGGTTTTCGAACGCTGAAGCTTTCTTT.

The chain joins TRBV4-2 to TRBJ1-5; D not resolved. V gave up 0 bases and J gave up 7 bases, with 22 bases separating them. Germline CDR1 LGHNA, CDR2 YNFKEQ. The length of the CDR3 is 18 residues. This chain's CDR3 is CASSQDALDRNIVQPQHF. CDR3 nucleotide sequence: TGTGCCAGCAGCCAAGACGCCCTGGACCGAAATATTGTGCAGCCCCAGCATTTT.

The chain combines TRBV30 with TRBJ1-1, with D tentatively TRBD1 (6 bases). This CDR3 has 14 amino acids. Trimming cost V 0 bases and J 5 bases, with 13 bases left between them. Germline V CDR1 and CDR2: GTSNPN, SVGIG (reference sequence). Here the CDR3 reads CAWSVWGARTEAFF. Written as DNA, the CDR3 is TGTGCCTGGAGTGTTTGGGGGGCGCGAACTGAAGCTTTCTTT.

As concerns this clone: Other DNA sequences in this specimen translate into the identical CDR3. This CDR3 is CAWSGGGTDTQYF. CDR3 nucleotide sequence: TGTGCCTGGAGTGGCGGAGGTACAGATACGCAGTATTTT. J is TRBJ2-3 and V is TRBV30; D possibly corresponds to TRBD2 (5 bases). V was shortened by 1 base and J by 3 bases, with 8 bases between the two germline ends. The CDR3 runs 13 residues. Per the germline V gene, CDR1 is GTSNPN and CDR2 is SVGIG (reference sequence).

The V call is TRBV5-1, the J call TRBJ2-7, with 15 bases lining up with TRBD2. Germline V CDR1 and CDR2: SGHRS, YFSETQ. Trimming removed 4 bases from V and 9 bases from J; junction bases left unmatched: 20. The CDR3 loop spans 19 amino acids. The CDR3 is CASSRIGLAGGDSMDGQYF. CDR3 DNA: TGCGCCAGCAGCCGAATCGGACTAGCGGGAGGGGATTCAATGGATGGGCAGTACTTC.

The chain joins TRBV11-2 to TRBJ1-1; D uncertain. The CDR3 runs 14 residues. Trimming left V 7 bases short and J 0 bases short, with 12 bases between. Germline loops: CDR1 SGHAT, CDR2 FQNNGV. The DNA for the CDR3 is TGTGCCAGCACCCTTAACATGATGAACACTGAAGCTTTCTTT. Protein: CASTLNMMNTEAFF.

The rearrangement links TRBV29-1 to TRBJ2-1, with D maybe TRBD2 (6 bases). V shed 2 bases and J shed 6 bases, with 26 bases lying between them. The CDR3 is made up of 18 amino acids. Germline CDR1 reads SQVTM; CDR2 reads ANQGSEA. The chain's CDR3 is CSVEIWSPGLRGTNEQFF. The DNA of the CDR3 is TGCAGCGTTGAAATATGGTCCCCGGGACTCCGAGGGACCAATGAGCAGTTCTTC.

The chain combines TRBV5-1 with TRBJ2-2, with 7 bases identical to TRBD1. V lost 4 bases, J lost 3 bases, and 6 bases stayed unmatched. The germline V gene has CDR1 SGHRS and CDR2 YFSETQ. The CDR3 covers 15 residues. CDR3 sequence (DNA): TGCGCCAGCAGCCAAGGGGGCGCGGACACCGGGGAGCTGTTTTTT. This sequence encodes CASSQGGADTGELFF.

The rearrangement links TRBV29-1 to TRBJ2-7; 10 nucleotides match TRBD2. This CDR3 contains 15 residues. With 4 bases clipped from V and 9 bases from J, the junction kept 15 bases outside the gene matches. Germline loops: CDR1 SQVTM, CDR2 ANQGSEA. The CDR3 here is CSVGVATSGPDGQYF. CDR3 in DNA: TGCAGCGTTGGGGTGGCGACTAGCGGGCCTGACGGGCAGTACTTC.

V gene TRBV7-9 combines with J gene TRBJ1-2, with TRBD1 matching 7 bases. Germline V CDR1 and CDR2: SEHNR, FQNEAQ (reference sequence). Germline trimming cut 3 bases from V and 3 bases from J; bases unmatched to any gene: 7. The CDR3 is 15 residues long. CDR3 region: CASSLEKGAYYGYTF. The CDR3 region has the DNA TGTGCCAGCAGCTTGGAGAAGGGGGCGTACTATGGCTACACCTTC. The full variable domain, rest sourced from reference TRBV7-9 and TRBJ1-2, is DTGVSQNPRHKITKRGQNVTFRCDPISEHNRLYWYRQTLGQGPEFLTYFQNEAQLEKSRLLSDRFSAERPKGSFSTLEIQRTEQGDSAMYLCASSLEKGAYYGYTFGSGTRLTVV.

The chain joins TRBV12-5 to TRBJ2-2; TRBD1 is a possible D gene (6 bases). Looked up from germline, CDR1 is LGHNT and CDR2 is FRNRAP. The CDR3 spans 16 residues. V was clipped by 3 bases and J by 5 bases, with 16 bases between them. The CDR3 here is CASGFRGLEETGELFF. CDR3 DNA sequence: TGTGCTAGTGGTTTCAGGGGCCTCGAGGAGACCGGGGAGCTGTTTTTT.

The chain joins TRBV19 to TRBJ2-1, with 11 positions matching TRBD1. CDR1 LNHDA and CDR2 SQIVND come from the germline V gene (reference sequence). V trimming: 7 bases; J trimming: 7 bases; junction bases outside the gene matches: 9. The CDR3 contains 15 residues. CDR3 protein: CASTYGGTGGNEQFF. CDR3 nucleotides: TGTGCCAGTACCTATGGGGGGACAGGGGGTAATGAGCAGTTCTTC.

V and J are TRBV5-5 and TRBJ2-5; the D is unclear. With 1 base removed from V and 4 bases from J, the gap between germline ends came to 11 bases. The CDR3 is made up of 14 amino acids. Germline CDR1 reads SGHKS; CDR2 reads YYEKEE (reference sequence). This CDR3 is CASSLFGRAETQYF. In DNA, the CDR3 is TGTGCCAGCAGCTTGTTCGGTAGGGCAGAGACCCAGTACTTC.

This clone has at least ten counts. The chain joins TRBV6-5 to TRBJ2-7, with a weak D call TRBD1 (6 bases). V lost 7 bases to trimming and J lost 5 bases, with 9 bases between them. The germline gives CDR1 MNHEY, CDR2 SVGAGI. CDR3 length equals 11 residues. The CDR3 loop reads CASTQGNEQYF. The CDR3 DNA sequence: TGTGCCAGCACACAGGGAAACGAGCAGTACTTC.

This rearrangement joins TRBV5-1 to TRBJ2-2; 7 nucleotides line up with TRBD1. Germline loops: CDR1 SGHRS, CDR2 YFSETQ. The CDR3 runs 15 residues. The trim removed 7 bases at V and 5 bases at J, leaving 11 bases unmatched. The CDR3 sequence: CASLRTGAGTGELFF. The CDR3 DNA sequence: TGCGCCAGCCTTCGAACAGGGGCCGGAACCGGGGAGCTGTTTTTT.

V and J are TRBV4-3 and TRBJ2-3; 8 bases agree with TRBD1. Germline values: CDR1 LGHNA, CDR2 YSLEER. V lost 0 bases and J lost 1; bases outside the gene matches: 9. CDR3 length: 18 amino acids. Here the CDR3 DNA reads TGCGCCAGCAGCCAAGATGCCCCCAGGGGGCTGGGCACAGATACGCAGTATTTT. Amino acids: CASSQDAPRGLGTDTQYF.

This clone occurred a few times. The chain uses TRBV6-1 and TRBJ1-5; 8 bases are a match to TRBD1. The CDR3 has 16 amino acids. V lost 1 base, J lost 7 bases, and 9 bases stayed unmatched. The germline CDR1 and CDR2 sequences are MNHNS and SASEGT. CDR3 in DNA: TGTGCCAGCAGTGAAGTAGCAGGGGGCGCGGGGCAGCCCCAGCATTTT. Protein product: CASSEVAGGAGQPQHF.

This clone occurred a few times. This rearrangement joins TRBV6-1 to TRBJ1-2; the D gene is possibly TRBD1 (5 bases). V was trimmed by 2 bases and J by 10 bases, leaving 11 bases between them. CDR3 length equals 12 residues. Germline V gene lookup returns CDR1 MNHNS and CDR2 SASEGT. CDR3 coding DNA: TGTGCCAGCAGTGAAAGGGACCGCTACTACACCTTC. It codes for CASSERDRYYTF.

This sequence joins TRBV5-1 and TRBJ2-7; TRBD1 might be the D (5 bases). The CDR3 loop spans 14 amino acids. Germline assignment: CDR1 SGHRS and CDR2 YFSETQ. Trimming shortened V by 4 bases and J by 5 bases, and 16 bases separated the two germline ends. CDR3 coding DNA: TGCGCCAGCAGCCGCCAGGGAAGGGTTGACGAGCAGTACTTC. It is translated as CASSRQGRVDEQYF.

V usage is TRBV15 and J usage is TRBJ1-1; D is unclear. CDR1 LNHNV and CDR2 YYDKDF come from the germline V gene (reference sequence). This CDR3 region has 15 residues. The V and J ends lost 1 base and 1 base respectively, with 10 bases between them. This CDR3 is CATSRVLGPNTEAFF. In nucleotides, the CDR3 is TGTGCCACCAGCAGAGTCCTAGGGCCGAACACTGAAGCTTTCTTT.

V usage is TRBV9 and J usage is TRBJ2-2; 11 positions match TRBD2. Germline trimming cut 0 bases from V and 5 bases from J; bases unmatched to any gene: 6. This CDR3 contains 17 residues. Germline loops: CDR1 SGDLS, CDR2 YYNGEE. Written as DNA, the CDR3 is TGTGCCAGCAGCGTAGGTAGCGGGAGGGGCGGTACCGGGGAGCTGTTTTTT. Its translation: CASSVGSGRGGTGELFF.

This chain connects TRBV11-3 to TRBJ1-2; D remains unclear. Trimming removed 1 base at V and 5 bases at J, with 14 bases between. CDR1 and CDR2 (germline): SGHNT, YENEEA. The CDR3 covers 15 residues. The CDR3 loop reads CASSLAVAGPYGYTF. In DNA, the CDR3 is TGTGCCAGCAGCTTAGCTGTGGCTGGACCTTATGGCTACACCTTC.

CDR3 amino acids: CASSLVRDSSYNEQFF. DNA of the CDR3: TGTGCCAGCAGCTTAGTAAGGGACAGCTCCTACAATGAGCAGTTCTTC. The V call is TRBV7-9, the J call TRBJ2-1; 7 bases are shared with TRBD1. Germline CDR1 reads SEHNR; CDR2 reads FQNEAQ (reference sequence). Trimming took 1 base from V and 0 from J; bases not matched to a gene: 3. The CDR3 spans 16 residues.

The chain is built from TRBV5-6 and TRBJ2-7, with 7 nucleotides matching TRBD2. V was clipped by 4 bases and J by 0 bases; unmatched bases: 13. The CDR3 runs to 17 residues. Germline V gives CDR1 SGHDT, CDR2 YYEEEE. CDR3 nucleotides: TGTGCCAGCAGCCCAAGGGGCAGCGGGGTTAGCTCCTACGAGCAGTACTTC. Translation gives CASSPRGSGVSSYEQYF.